This TCR beta chain was sequenced in a study of shared clonotypes between healthy human individuals. DNA at 200 ng, 25,000 to 30,000 T cell genomes, went into sorted-subset replicate PCRs. Generated by immunoSEQ multiplex PCR, the TCRdb table keeps only in-frame clones and is missing some. This table has roughly 770,000 clones, around 96% appearing once. The naive CD8 fraction comprised CD45RO-negative cells positively selected for CCR7 and excluded terminally differentiated effector memory CD45RA+ cells. Donors, healthy HIV-negative adults, lacked recent acute infections or vaccinations. Trimming pared 2 bases from V and 1 base from J, leaving 12 bases between. Germline CDR1 SEHNR, CDR2 FQNEAQ (reference sequence). The CDR3 runs to 15 residues.

The V gene is TRBV7-9, the J gene TRBJ2-7; D unresolved. Sequences were obtained from naive CD8+ T cells sorted from blood. This TCR derives from a man under 40 in good health. CDR3 nucleotides: TGTGCCAGCAGCTTAAGGGATTTGGGTTCCTACGAGCAGTACTTC. Translation gives CASSLRDLGSYEQYF.